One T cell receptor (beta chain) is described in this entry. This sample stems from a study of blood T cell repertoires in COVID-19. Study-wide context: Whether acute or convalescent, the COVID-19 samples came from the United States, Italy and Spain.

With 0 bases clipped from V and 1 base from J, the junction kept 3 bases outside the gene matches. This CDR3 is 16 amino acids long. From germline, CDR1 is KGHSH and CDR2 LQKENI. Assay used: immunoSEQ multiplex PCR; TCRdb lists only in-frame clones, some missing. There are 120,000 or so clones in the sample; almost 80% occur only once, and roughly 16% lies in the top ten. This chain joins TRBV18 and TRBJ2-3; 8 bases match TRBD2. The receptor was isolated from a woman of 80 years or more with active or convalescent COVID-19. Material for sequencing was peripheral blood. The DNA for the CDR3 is TGTGCCAGCTCACCACCCCCAGCGGGAGGCACAGATACGCAGTATTTT. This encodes CASSPPPAGGTDTQYF.